Described below is a single T cell receptor (beta chain) sequence and its context. The antigen is unknown. The data stem from a study of cytomegalovirus exposure and HLA in healthy donors. This CDR3 is built from 13 residues. Germline CDR1 is SQVTM and CDR2 is ANQGSEA. The V gene lost 2 bases and the J gene lost 8 bases, with 15 bases spanning the gap. Primers: 60 Vbeta forward and 13 Jbeta reverse. Some clones are missing from TCRdb's copy, which holds only in-frame ones; the method was immunoSEQ multiplex PCR. The table shows some 200,000 clones, with around 77% occurring only once. Whole-study results and caveats: In a later analysis, TCR beta V- and J-gene trimming was associated with a missense DCLRE1C variant. Testing in vitro showed three CMV-associated chains specific for CMV antigens.

The receptor was isolated from a woman between 25 and 40 years old in good health and CMV-seronegative. V usage is TRBV29-1 and J usage is TRBJ1-2; D not certain. Sequences were obtained from PBMCs. This chain's CDR3 is CSVEPDKPMGYTF. The CDR3 DNA reads TGCAGCGTTGAACCCGACAAGCCTATGGGCTACACCTTC.